This is a list of T cell receptor beta chains from one sample in a study of T cell responses to AZD1222 COVID-19 vaccine. Generated by immunoSEQ multiplex PCR, the TCRdb table keeps only in-frame clones and is missing some. The data hold around 46,000 clones, with around 89% observed a single time. The sequenced sample was peripheral blood, obtained 28 days after the second AZD1222 dose. All receptors come from an adult who received the AZD1222 COVID-19 vaccine. Each CDR3 is given with its conserved first and last residue. The D gene is left open where the match is weak. Size values are once, few and many counts, or a class for expanded clones, and some rows have none.

>TRBD2|TRBJ2-1|TRBV2|-
CASRASLGLAGRIEQFF
TGTGCCAGCAGGGCCTCGCTGGGACTAGCGGGGAGGATTGAGCAGTTCTTC
>-|TRBJ1-2|TRBV29-1|-
CSVESARRVYDGYTF
TGCAGCGTTGAATCGGCCAGGAGAGTTTATGATGGCTACACCTTC
>TRBD1|TRBJ2-7|TRBV27|-
CASSWGQGFSYEQYF
TGTGCCAGCAGTTGGGGACAGGGGTTCTCCTACGAGCAGTACTTC
>-|TRBJ2-1|TRBV2|-
CASSTRANEQFF
TGTGCCAGCAGTACCAGGGCCAATGAGCAGTTCTTC
>-|TRBJ2-3|TRBV19|-
CAAGQLSTDTQYF
TGTGCCGCCGGACAGCTGAGCACAGATACGCAGTATTTT
>-|TRBJ2-7|TRBV11-2|-
CASSLGHYEQYF
TGTGCCAGCAGCTTAGGGCACTACGAGCAGTACTTC
>-|TRBJ1-2|TRBV3-1/TRBV3-2|-
CASSQVSAYGYTF
TGTGCCAGCAGCCAAGTAAGCGCTTATGGCTACACCTTC
>TRBD2|TRBJ2-4|TRBV6-1|-
CASSELAGAPEDIQYF
TGTGCCAGCAGTGAACTAGCGGGGGCCCCAGAGGACATTCAGTACTTC
>-|TRBJ1-1|TRBV7-9|-
CASSSTPPREGIRGTEAFF
TGTGCCAGCAGCTCGACCCCCCCCCGGGAGGGCATTCGCGGCACTGAAGCTTTCTTT
>TRBD1|TRBJ2-7|TRBV10-3|-
CATGDSAYEQYF
TGTGCCACTGGGGACAGTGCCTACGAGCAGTACTTC
>-|TRBJ2-3|TRBV3-1/TRBV3-2|-
CASSQERGSFADTQYF
TGTGCCAGCAGCCAAGAGAGGGGAAGCTTTGCAGATACGCAGTATTTT
>TRBD2|TRBJ2-2|TRBV28|-
CASSRTSAAGELFF
TGTGCCAGCAGTAGGACTAGCGCCGCCGGGGAGCTGTTTTTT
>-|TRBJ1-1|TRBV3-1/TRBV3-2|-
CASSRAGTEAFF
TGTGCCAGCAGCCGGGCCGGCACTGAAGCTTTCTTT
>-|TRBJ2-5|TRBV7-2|-
CASSHEPGEWETQYF
TGTGCCAGCAGTCACGAGCCGGGGGAGTGGGAGACCCAGTACTTC
>-|TRBJ2-5|TRBV6-1|-
CASSEQNRETQYF
TGTGCCAGCAGTGAACAAAACAGAGAGACCCAGTACTTC
>-|TRBJ2-7|TRBV7-8|-
CASSLGSVPFSYEQYF
TGTGCCAGCAGCTTAGGGTCAGTCCCCTTTTCCTACGAGCAGTACTTC
>-|TRBJ1-4|TRBV11-2|-
CASSLRSPVGANEKLFF
TGTGCCAGCAGCTTAAGAAGCCCAGTCGGGGCTAATGAAAAACTGTTTTTT
>TRBD2|TRBJ2-1|TRBV10-1|-
CASSGAGGPYNEQFF
TGCGCCAGCAGTGGAGCGGGAGGGCCGTACAATGAGCAGTTCTTC
>TRBD1|TRBJ1-2|TRBV2|-
CASWTRTGPLNYGYTF
TGTGCCAGCTGGACGAGGACAGGGCCCCTCAACTATGGCTACACCTTC
>-|TRBJ2-5|TRBV4-1|-
CASSLLDGRETQYF
TGCGCCAGCAGCCTCCTAGACGGCCGGGAGACCCAGTACTTC
>-|TRBJ2-7|TRBV20-1|-
CSASLGSSSYEQYF
TGCAGTGCTAGTTTGGGCTCTAGCTCCTACGAGCAGTACTTC
>-|TRBJ1-4|TRBV10-1|-
CASSEGGGRKKLFF
TGCGCCAGCAGTGAAGGAGGTGGGAGGAAAAAACTGTTTTTT
>-|TRBJ1-5|TRBV28|-
CASRDYSNQPQHF
TGTGCCAGCAGGGATTATAGCAATCAGCCCCAGCATTTT
>-|TRBJ1-6|TRBV6-5|-
CASSRDGPPLHF
TGTGCCAGCAGTCGCGATGGCCCACCCCTCCACTTT
>-|TRBJ2-3|TRBV3-1/TRBV3-2|-
CASGYGSTDTQYF
TGTGCCAGCGGCTACGGGAGCACAGATACGCAGTATTTT
>-|TRBJ1-5|TRBV28|-
CASSFPFPGQPQHF
TGTGCCAGCAGTTTCCCCTTTCCGGGCCAGCCCCAGCATTTT
>-|TRBJ2-1|TRBV11-2|-
CASSSPRGPGNEQFF
TGTGCCAGCAGCTCCCCGAGAGGGCCCGGAAATGAGCAGTTCTTC
>-|TRBJ2-7|TRBV20-1|-
CSASYGGFTYEQYF
TGCAGTGCTAGTTACGGCGGGTTCACCTACGAGCAGTACTTC
>TRBD1|TRBJ1-6|TRBV6-2/TRBV6-3|-
CASSSPRTGSSYNSPLHF
TGTGCCAGCAGCTCTCCTCGGACAGGGAGCTCCTATAATTCACCCCTCCACTTT
>-|TRBJ1-5|TRBV2|-
CASSVMGQGQPQHF
TGTGCCAGCAGTGTTATGGGGCAGGGTCAGCCCCAGCATTTT
>-|TRBJ2-5|TRBV5-1|-
CASSFEETQYF
TGCGCCAGCAGCTTCGAAGAGACCCAGTACTTC
>-|TRBJ1-2|TRBV19|-
CASRKELTLNYGYTF
TGTGCCAGTAGGAAGGAGTTGACCCTTAACTATGGCTACACCTTC
>-|TRBJ1-5|TRBV3-1/TRBV3-2|few
CASSHGGERQPQHF
TGTGCCAGCAGCCACGGAGGGGAGAGGCAGCCCCAGCATTTT